This T cell receptor beta chain was sequenced in a study of T cell repertoires in cytomegalovirus infection (dated by TCRdb to between 2018 and 2021). Context from the whole study: Donor HLA type was relevant to the analysis, as public TCR beta signatures indicated carriage of CMV infection together with the matching HLA type.

General findings and caveats noted by the study authors: The ex vivo response was dominated by HLA-C-restricted CMV-specific TCR beta clonotypes, which also provided the single most frequent clonotype in two of eight donors. Cumulative frequency of public TCR beta family members discriminated carriers of CMV infection plus the relevant HLA type in this cohort and an independent 352-donor cohort.

V loses 7 bases, J loses 6 bases, and the germline ends lie 7 bases apart. Measured from the cysteine to the phenylalanine, the CDR3 is 11 residues long. The CDR3 DNA has 33 bases and is translated from base 1. This clonotype showed up many times. No cognate antigen has been identified for it. Base quality data are lacking; no much larger clone is found one base away. The run used an Illumina HiSeq 1500. TCRdb redid the processing of the public reads, applying fastp at Q25 and MiXCR, and retained in-frame beta chains. A single entry per CDR3 protein holds the most common genes and DNA from its merged rows. This sample holds more than 75,000 distinct CDR3 sequences; about 3.8% were observed only once. The ten largest make up 4% to 5.5% of the sample.

This clonotype was obtained from a human donor in good health (CMV status not recorded). Some clones in this sample may be carry-over from other donors' samples. The sequenced material came from PBMCs. The chain is encoded by TRBV12-3 or TRBV12-4 joined to TRBJ2-1; no D segment can be confidently identified. The bases are TGTGCCAGCACCTTAGGCAATGAGCAGTTCTTC. This codes for CASTLGNEQFF.